This T cell receptor beta chain was recovered during a study of Ad26.COV2.S vaccination and SARS-CoV-2 variants. Overall study: The authors gave Ad26.COV2.S intramuscularly, either once or twice 56 days apart.

The study, taken as a whole, reports: Vaccinees reportedly had broad spike-specific CD8+ and CD4+ T cell responses.

This sample's treatment: around 19 received Ad26.COV2.S at low or high dose, single or two shots; 5 received placebo; per-sample allocation not given. The samples were gathered on day 63 after the first injection of vaccine or placebo. Method: immunoSEQ multiplex PCR; TCRdb's copy keeps in-frame clones and lacks some. The sample shows roughly 460,000 clones, around 89% of them seen only once. The length of the CDR3 is 15 residues. CDR1 is MNHNS, CDR2 SASEGT, per germline. V was clipped by 2 bases and J by 4 bases; unmatched bases: 4. As regards this clone: Its antigen is not identified.

This sample comprised peripheral blood, obtained in a trial of Ad26.COV2.S vaccine versus placebo. The receptor was isolated from a person between 18 and 65 years old who received the Ad26.COV2.S COVID-19 vaccine or a placebo. The chain recombines TRBV6-1 with TRBJ2-1; TRBD2 matches at 8 bases. The CDR3 sequence: CASSERLAGYNEQFF. CDR3 nucleotides: TGTGCCAGCAGTGAAAGATTAGCGGGATACAATGAGCAGTTCTTC.